This entry concerns a single T cell receptor beta chain. Profiled with immunoSEQ multiplex PCR; TCRdb holds only in-frame clones, not every one. The table includes roughly 640,000 clones, about 97% detected once. Germline trimming cut 5 bases from V and 6 bases from J; bases unmatched to any gene: 14. Germline V gene sequence: CDR1 SGHTA, CDR2 FQGTGA. This CDR3 comprises 18 residues. The data were obtained in a study of shared clonotypes between healthy human individuals. Whole-study context: There were three CD4 naive, three CD4 memory, two CD8 naive and one CD8 memory plates per donor.

This TCR was sampled from a woman aged 25 to 45 in good health. The rearrangement joins TRBV7-3 to TRBJ2-7; 15 bases map to TRBD2. Material: naive CD4+ T cells sorted from blood. Subset defined: CD45RA+ positively selected. The CDR3 region is CASSTGLAGGPGRFEQYF. The CDR3 nucleotides read TGTGCCAGCAGCACAGGACTAGCGGGAGGGCCGGGTAGGTTCGAGCAGTACTTC.